The 21 T cell receptor beta chains listed next were all sequenced from one sample in a study of monozygotic twins with inflammatory bowel disease. TCRdb derives one entry per CDR3 protein from the 5' RACE reads, leaving out DNA. The table for this sample gives some 150,000 distinct CDR3 sequences. Sequencing input: blood. The receptors shown here come from a human donor with ulcerative colitis or Crohn's disease, or a healthy co-twin of an affected twin (not recorded which).

The V call is TRBV7-9, the J call TRBJ2-5; checking the TCRdb D call of TRBD2 is not possible without DNA. This CDR3 region has 16 residues. The germline V gene encodes CDR1 SEHNR and CDR2 FQNEAQ (reference sequence). The CDR3 is CASSPRSGRGRETQYF.

V usage is TRBV11-2 and J usage is TRBJ1-2; without DNA, the TCRdb call of TRBD1 cannot be checked. CDR1 and CDR2 (germline): SGHAT, FQNNGV. The CDR3 sequence is 15 residues long. This chain's CDR3 is CASSLQGRAAHGYTF.

This sequence joins TRBV24-1 and TRBJ1-1. Germline V gene data show CDR1 as KGHDR and CDR2 as SFDVKD. The CDR3 is 13 residues long. CDR3 loop: CATSDPSGSEAFF.

V gene TRBV5-1 combines with J gene TRBJ1-6. Germline V gene data show CDR1 as SGHRS and CDR2 as YFSETQ. The CDR3 length is 14 residues. The CDR3 loop reads CASSLDSWNSPLHF.

This chain uses TRBV5-5 with TRBJ1-3. The CDR3 spans 16 residues. The germline V gene encodes CDR1 SGHKS and CDR2 YYEKEE (reference sequence). The CDR3 sequence is CASSLFSAGSGNTIYF.

Here the CDR3 reads CASSPGTGGNTEAFF. V and J are TRBV6-1 and TRBJ1-1; TCRdb proposes TRBD1, but this gene call is untestable without DNA. The CDR3 has 15 residues. The germline V gene has CDR1 MNHNS and CDR2 SASEGT.

The V gene is TRBV4-2, the J gene TRBJ1-5; no DNA is available, so the TRBD1 call from TCRdb remains unchecked. The CDR3 has 16 amino acids. Germline values: CDR1 LGHNA, CDR2 YNFKEQ. CDR3 region: CASSLGTGNSNQPQHF.

This chain connects TRBV27 to TRBJ2-7. CDR1 is MNHEY and CDR2 is SMNVEV in the germline V gene (reference sequence). CDR3 size: 15 residues. This CDR3 is CASSIPGVRAYEQYF.

The J gene is TRBJ2-7, the V gene TRBV5-1; TCRdb proposes TRBD1, but this gene call is untestable without DNA. The CDR3 spans 15 residues. Germline CDR1 reads SGHRS; CDR2 reads YFSETQ. The chain's CDR3 is CASSPSGTGVYEQYF. Together with reference TRBV5-1 and TRBJ2-7, the CDR3 gives the full variable domain: KAGVTQTPRYLIKTRGQQVTLSCSPISGHRSVSWYQQTPGQGLQFLFEYFSETQRNKGNFPGRFSGRQFSNSRSEMNVSTLELGDSALYLCASSPSGTGVYEQYFGPGTRLTVT.

The chain carries TRBV4-1 and TRBJ2-1; checking the TCRdb D call of TRBD2 is not possible without DNA. The CDR3 loop spans 16 amino acids. Per the germline V gene, CDR1 is MGHRA and CDR2 is YSYEKL. The chain's CDR3 is CASSPTSGNAYNEQFF.

This CDR3 reads CASTTNTEAFF. V is TRBV6-5 and J is TRBJ1-1. Germline V CDR1 and CDR2: MNHEY, SVGAGI. The CDR3 contains 11 residues.

The gene calls are TRBV5-1 and TRBJ1-6; TCRdb's D call, TRBD1, is unchecked because there is no DNA. CDR3 length: 14 residues. Germline CDR1 and CDR2: SGHRS and YFSETQ. The CDR3 region is CASSAGDSNSPLHF. Based on the CDR3 plus reference TRBV5-1 and TRBJ1-6, the full variable domain is KAGVTQTPRYLIKTRGQQVTLSCSPISGHRSVSWYQQTPGQGLQFLFEYFSETQRNKGNFPGRFSGRQFSNSRSEMNVSTLELGDSALYLCASSAGDSNSPLHFGNGTRLTVT.

The J gene is TRBJ2-7, the V gene TRBV20-1; the D gene TCRdb calls, TRBD2, cannot be checked with no DNA. Germline V lookup: CDR1 DFQATT, CDR2 SNEGSKA (reference sequence). The CDR3 spans 12 residues. The CDR3 reads CSVGAASYEQYF.

The rearrangement links TRBV12-3 or TRBV12-4 to TRBJ1-1; TCRdb gives TRBD1 as the D gene, but with no DNA this cannot be confirmed. CDR3 length: 12 residues. The CDR3 loop is CASSPDRGEAFF.

The genes are TRBV11-2 and TRBJ2-2; without DNA, the TCRdb call of TRBD2 cannot be checked. The germline V gene has CDR1 SGHAT and CDR2 FQNNGV. The CDR3 contains 15 residues. The CDR3 is CASSTGTARTGELFF. The full variable domain, with the rest looked up from reference TRBV11-2 and TRBJ2-2, is EAGVAQSPRYKIIEKRQSVAFWCNPISGHATLYWYQQILGQGPKLLIQFQNNGVVDDSQLPKDRFSAERLKGVDSTLKIQPAKLEDSAVYLCASSTGTARTGELFFGEGSRLTVL.

The chain joins TRBV7-3 to TRBJ2-7; TCRdb proposes TRBD2, but this gene call is untestable without DNA. The CDR3 runs to 15 residues. Germline V gene data show CDR1 as SGHTA and CDR2 as FQGTGA. The CDR3 loop reads CASRRGPGSTGEQYF.

The chain links TRBV7-8 to TRBJ1-5; as DNA is missing, the TRBD1 call by TCRdb cannot be tested. The CDR3 loop spans 16 amino acids. Looked up from germline, CDR1 is SGHVS and CDR2 is FQNEAQ. The CDR3: CASSPGAGGSNQPQHF. The whole variable domain, filled in from reference TRBV7-8 and TRBJ1-5, reads GAGVSQSPRYKVAKRGQDVALRCDPISGHVSLFWYQQALGQGPEFLTYFQNEAQLDKSGLPSDRFFAERPEGSVSTLKIQRTQQEDSAVYLCASSPGAGGSNQPQHFGDGTRLSIL.

This chain uses TRBV12-3 or TRBV12-4 with TRBJ2-2; TCRdb indicates TRBD2, and absent DNA this call remains unverified. CDR3 length: 16 amino acids. CDR3 amino acids: CASIKPGLWNTGELFF.

The rearrangement uses TRBV5-4 and TRBJ1-2; without DNA, the TCRdb call of TRBD1 cannot be checked. This CDR3 is built from 15 residues. Per the germline V gene, CDR1 is SGHNT and CDR2 is YYREEE (reference sequence). This CDR3 is CASSLVPGDSDGYTF.

The chain uses TRBV7-9 and TRBJ2-5. Per the germline V gene, CDR1 is SEHNR and CDR2 is FQNEAQ (reference sequence). This CDR3 has 15 residues. The CDR3 is CASSLGIYTKETQYF. Drawing the rest from reference TRBV7-9 and TRBJ2-5, the complete variable domain is DTGVSQNPRHKITKRGQNVTFRCDPISEHNRLYWYRQTLGQGPEFLTYFQNEAQLEKSRLLSDRFSAERPKGSFSTLEIQRTEQGDSAMYLCASSLGIYTKETQYFGPGTRLLVL.

The chain is built from TRBV7-9 and TRBJ1-1; TCRdb reports TRBD1, a call that lacks DNA to check it against. CDR3 length equals 17 residues. Germline V gene lookup returns CDR1 SEHNR and CDR2 FQNEAQ (reference sequence). CDR3 amino acids: CASSGATYGQLNTEAFF.